The entry that follows covers one TCR beta chain sequence. This clone was observed a single time. No cognate antigen has been identified for it. No base qualities exist here, and no much larger clone lies one base off it. From the cysteine through the phenylalanine, the CDR3 covers 16 amino acids. Only CDR3 DNA is held: 48 bases, read in frame from base 1. CDR1 is given as SGHNT and CDR2 as YENEEA, both from the germline V gene. V loses 1 base at its end and J loses 3 bases; junction bases beyond the gene matches: 6. TCR CDR3 regions were amplified from genomic DNA by multiplex PCR using the deep immunoSEQ assay. Genomic DNA extracted from each cell subset was distributed evenly over all wells of several immunoSEQ 96-well plates, and each plate served as one replicate. For sorted subsets, about 210 ng of genomic DNA, equivalent to 25,000 to 35,000 T cell genomes, went into each replicate PCR. Purified libraries were quantified with a Qubit 3.0 fluorometer, sized on a Bioanalyzer 2100, and re-quantified with the KAPA Library Quantification kit. Each immunoSEQ 96-well plate was sequenced on its own single-read 150-cycle Illumina NextSeq 550 flow cell. In the source study's methods: Because the immunoSEQ output held only junctional sequences and lacked quality scores, the filtering could not match the filtering applied to full-length reads. Sequences were annotated with PyIR, a Python wrapper for IgBLAST v1.9, using IMGT germline references to assign V/J genes and CDR3. Reads with weak V/J assignments (E-value above 1e-6), missing CDR3, stop codons, out-of-frame junctions, or ambiguous translated residues were removed. A V3J clonotype was defined by an identical inferred V gene, J gene, and CDR3 amino acid sequence. Percentage overlap between repertoires was computed as shared unique clonotypes divided by the size of the smaller repertoire. Richness of each repertoire was evaluated using RTK rarefaction, the Chao1 estimator, and Recon v2.1 estimates of unobserved clonotypes. Generation probabilities were computed with OLGA for all TCRbeta clonotypes obtained by the gDNA method from several donors. TCRdb obtained this table from immuneACCESS and retained in-frame rearrangements with V and J assigned. These tables miss some clones; where compared with another copy, unresolved V genes account for less than half of the shortfall, and the remainder is unexplained. V, J and clone size were drawn from that table, and D and trimming were deduced from the DNA. The sample profile shows 650,000 to 700,000 clones; roughly 87% of them were found once. The leading ten clones occupy 34% of the sample.

The donors were healthy, HIV-negative adults who had no recently reported acute infections or vaccinations. Every donor was a Caucasian adult living in Nashville, Tennessee, USA. The CD8 memory samples were a combination of magnetically selected CD45RO+ cells and CCR7-negative CD45RA+ effector memory (TemRA) cells. After blood collection by leukapheresis, PBMCs were isolated using Ficoll-Histopaque density gradient centrifugation and then cryopreserved in the vapor phase of liquid nitrogen. Analytical flow cytometry was used to check the purity and quantity of every magnetically sorted T cell population. Genomic DNA was isolated from each sorted fraction and quantified by UV absorbance on a Nanodrop 2000c. The data derive from a study of shared clonotypes between healthy human individuals (dated by TCRdb to about 2020). Regarding the study in general: The cohort included a few men and a couple of women between 18 and 49 years of age. For each donor, CD4 naive and CD4 memory were each run on three plates, CD8 naive on two plates, and CD8 memory on one plate. To estimate repertoire size and how much clonotype sharing occurs between individuals, the study deeply sequenced the blood TCR repertoires of several healthy adults. Different laboratories and diverse techniques were used to prepare libraries and sequence TCR repertoires, to increase sequencing depth and limit assay-specific biases. Per donor, leukapheresis produced somewhere between about 0.94 and 9.5 billion PBMCs. Broad study findings and their caveats: About 5% of naive CD4, more than 3% of naive CD8, about 2.1% of memory CD4, and around 0.42% of memory CD8 clonotypes were shared across several donors. Naive subsets generally had larger estimated clonotype richness than memory subsets did. Only blood was sampled, and tissue TCR repertoires likely differ from those in blood. Rarefaction of sorted-subset datasets indicated incomplete sequencing despite the large sequencing depth. Compared with non-shared clonotypes, clonotypes shared by all four sorted-subset donors had higher generation probabilities. Because the study included a small number of donors, the genetic and exposure-history diversity represented was limited. Pairwise subsampling led to the expectation that sequencing depth would affect the degree of clonotype sharing among donors.

The sequence is built from TRBV11-3 and TRBJ2-1; 7 bases in the junction line up with TRBD2. The sequenced sample was memory CD8+ T cells from PBMCs. The cell subset or site label of this sample denotes: CD45RO+ cells pooled with CCR7-negative TemRA cells. The TCR originated in a man in his late teens or twenties in good health. Some clones in this sample may be carry-over from other donors' samples. The CDR3 region: CASSLGGDYHYNEQFF. The DNA sequence follows: TGTGCCAGCAGCTTAGGGGGGGACTACCACTACAATGAGCAGTTCTTC. The full variable domain, with segments outside the CDR3 supplied by the reference TRBV11-3 and TRBJ2-1 proteins, appears as EAGVVQSPRYKIIEKKQPVAFWCNPISGHNTLYWYLQNLGQGPELLIRYENEEAVDDSQLPKDRFSAERLKGVDSTLKIQPAELGDSAVYLCASSLGGDYHYNEQFFGPGTRLTVL.